Shown below are 5 T cell receptor beta chains from a single sample sequenced in a study of blood T cells in healthy people across ages. A second PCR of roughly 6 to 12 cycles used a sample-barcoded 5' primer and a J-beta primer mix. Each CDR3 protein is one row after TCRdb ran MiXCR on the 5' RACE reads. Of about 840,000 distinct CDR3 sequences in the sample, approximately 32% were seen once. The sample was also reused in another study, on T cells of mothers and their children.

Sequenced: blood. These receptors were collected from a woman aged 40 to 50 in good health.

This rearrangement joins TRBV7-2 to TRBJ2-1; weak D call: TRBD1 (5 bases). Germline V gene lookup returns CDR1 SGHTA and CDR2 FQGNSA. The V and J ends lost 5 bases and 4 bases respectively, with 15 bases between them. This CDR3 is 15 amino acids long. CDR3 residues: CASSLPDNLYNEQFF. The CDR3, as DNA: TGTGCCAGCAGCCTCCCGGACAATCTATACAATGAGCAGTTCTTC.

This clonotype was recorded a few times. The germline gene is not matched at one end of the junction; a read error may be the cause. The genes are TRBV7-9 and TRBJ2-7, with 9 positions matching TRBD2. The CDR3 extends over 15 amino acids. Germline-derived CDR1 and CDR2 are SEHNR and FQNEAQ (reference sequence). This CDR3 is CTSSPPRGGLYEQYF. The CDR3 nucleotides read TGTACCAGCAGCCCACCGCGGGGGGGCCTCTACGAGCAGTACTTC.

In this sample, this clonotype turned up a few times. A much larger clone sits a single nucleotide away, making a read error possible. The rearrangement links TRBV19 to TRBJ2-6, with TRBD2 identical over 7 bases. J gave up 2 bases and V 7 bases, and 5 bases lay outside the gene matches. The CDR3 sequence is 15 residues long. Germline CDR1 and CDR2: LNHDA and SQIVND (reference sequence). CDR3: CASIGAGAGANVLTF. The CDR3 DNA is TGTGCCAGTATAGGGGCGGGGGCTGGGGCCAACGTCCTGACTTTC.

This clonotype was recorded many times. The V gene is TRBV12-3 or TRBV12-4, the J gene TRBJ2-1; D gene uncertain. V lost 8 bases, J lost 0 bases, and 14 bases lay in between. The CDR3 consists of 15 residues. CDR3 sequence (DNA): TGTGCCAGCGGCACGGTGGCCGTCTCCTACAATGAGCAGTTCTTC. As protein: CASGTVAVSYNEQFF.

The table lists this clonotype with a count of one. This sequence joins TRBV19 and TRBJ1-2; possibly TRBD1 for D (5 bases). V lost 3 bases and J 2 bases, leaving 19 bases between the germline ends. CDR1 is LNHDA, CDR2 SQIVND, per germline (reference sequence). The CDR3 runs 17 residues. The CDR3 here is CASSIRRGIRRNYGYTF. CDR3 DNA sequence: TGTGCCAGTAGTATCCGGAGGGGAATACGGAGGAACTATGGCTACACCTTC.